The source of this T cell receptor beta chain is a study of type 1 regulatory T cells. Study-level background: T-allo10 is a Tr1-enriched, alloantigen-specific CD4 T cell product made in vitro.

TCRdb re-called the reads with MiXCR, one entry per CDR3 protein. The table records tens of thousands of distinct CDR3 sequences, approximately 50% of them present only once. Trimming left V 5 bases short and J 2 bases short, with 16 bases between. The CDR3 contains 16 residues. Germline loops: CDR1 SGHTA, CDR2 FQGTGA. The sample holds a few counts of this clonotype. What it recognizes is unknown. The TCR was taken from a human donor in good health. The chain joins TRBV7-3 to TRBJ2-1; maybe TRBD2 (5 bases). What was sequenced was cultured non-Tr1 T cells, either the whole culture or a sorted T cell fraction (not recorded which). The CDR3 region has the DNA TGTGCCAGCAGCCTCGGAGTGTCAGCGGCCTACAATGAGCAGTTCTTC. It specifies CASSLGVSAAYNEQFF.